This TCR beta chain was recorded in a study of HIV-infected children after antiretroviral therapy interruption. Study information: Most participating children were previously exposed to EBV and CMV.

This clonotype was seen repeatedly, ten times or more. The V and J ends lost 4 bases and 9 bases, in that order; junction bases with no gene match: 2. Germline CDR1 is MGHDK and CDR2 is SYGVNS. This CDR3 spans 13 amino acids. The treatment: PENTA 11 planned treatment interruption arm or continuous ART arm. RNA-based 3' RACE libraries used unique molecular identifiers. MiXCR was run by TCRdb on the 3' RACE reads, yielding one entry per CDR3 protein. The sample yields fewer than 50,000 distinct CDR3 sequences, roughly 4% seen once. Here the sequenced sample was CD45RA+ CD4+ T cells from PBMCs, pooled from several time points, taken from a donor given antiretroviral therapy, either interrupted or continuous. Subset reported: naive CD4+ CD45RA+ CD45RO- T cells. The genes are TRBV25-1 and TRBJ2-1; 11 positions match TRBD1. This clonotype was sampled from a pool of human donors with HIV. CDR3 sequence (DNA): TGTGCCAGCAGTGGGGACAGGGGGGGTGAGCAGTTCTTC. Translated: CASSGDRGGEQFF.